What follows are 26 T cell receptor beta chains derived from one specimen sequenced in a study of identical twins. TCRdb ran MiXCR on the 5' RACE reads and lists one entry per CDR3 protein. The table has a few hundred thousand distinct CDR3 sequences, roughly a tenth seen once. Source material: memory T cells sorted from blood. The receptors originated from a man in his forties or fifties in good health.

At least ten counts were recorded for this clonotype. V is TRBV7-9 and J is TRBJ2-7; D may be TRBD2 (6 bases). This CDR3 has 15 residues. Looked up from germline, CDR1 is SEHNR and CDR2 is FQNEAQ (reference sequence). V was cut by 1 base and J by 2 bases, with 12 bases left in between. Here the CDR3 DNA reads TGTGCCAGCAGCTTAGGAGGGACGGGAGCCTACGAGCAGTACTTC. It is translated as CASSLGGTGAYEQYF.

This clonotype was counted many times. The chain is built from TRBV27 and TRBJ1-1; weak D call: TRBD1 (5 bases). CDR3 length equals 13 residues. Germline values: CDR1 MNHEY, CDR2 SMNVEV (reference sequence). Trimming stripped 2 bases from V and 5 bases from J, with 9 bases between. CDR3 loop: CASSLTKGTEAFF. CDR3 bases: TGTGCCAGCAGTTTAACAAAGGGGACTGAAGCTTTCTTT.

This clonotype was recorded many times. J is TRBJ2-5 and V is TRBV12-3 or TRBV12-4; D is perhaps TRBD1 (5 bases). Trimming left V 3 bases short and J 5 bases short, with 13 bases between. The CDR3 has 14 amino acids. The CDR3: CASSLGLVSETQYF. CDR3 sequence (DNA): TGTGCCAGCAGTTTGGGGCTAGTAAGTGAGACCCAGTACTTC.

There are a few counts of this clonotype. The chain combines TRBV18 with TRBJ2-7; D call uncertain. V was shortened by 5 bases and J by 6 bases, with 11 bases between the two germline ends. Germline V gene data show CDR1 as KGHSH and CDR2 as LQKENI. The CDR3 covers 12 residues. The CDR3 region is CASSSGPREQYF. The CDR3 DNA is TGTGCCAGCTCATCCGGGCCACGCGAGCAGTACTTC.

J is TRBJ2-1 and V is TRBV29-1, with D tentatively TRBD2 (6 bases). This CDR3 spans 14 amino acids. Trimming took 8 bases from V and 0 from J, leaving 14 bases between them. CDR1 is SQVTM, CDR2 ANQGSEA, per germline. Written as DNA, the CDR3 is TGCAGCAGTAAAAGCGGGTTCTCCTACAATGAGCAGTTCTTC. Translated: CSSKSGFSYNEQFF.

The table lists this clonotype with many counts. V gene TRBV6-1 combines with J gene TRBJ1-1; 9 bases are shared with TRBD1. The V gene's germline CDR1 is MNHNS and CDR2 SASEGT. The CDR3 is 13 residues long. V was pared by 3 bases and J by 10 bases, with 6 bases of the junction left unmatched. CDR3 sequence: CASSDRGQGAAFF. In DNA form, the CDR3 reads TGTGCCAGCAGTGACCGGGGACAGGGCGCAGCTTTCTTT.

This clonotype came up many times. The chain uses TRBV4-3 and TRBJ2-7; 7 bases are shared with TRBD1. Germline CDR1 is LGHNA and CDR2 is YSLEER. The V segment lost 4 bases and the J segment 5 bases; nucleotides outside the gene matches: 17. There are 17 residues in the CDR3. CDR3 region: CASSRTTGQLQGHEQYF. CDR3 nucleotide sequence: TGCGCCAGCAGCCGCACCACGGGACAGCTTCAGGGGCACGAGCAGTACTTC.

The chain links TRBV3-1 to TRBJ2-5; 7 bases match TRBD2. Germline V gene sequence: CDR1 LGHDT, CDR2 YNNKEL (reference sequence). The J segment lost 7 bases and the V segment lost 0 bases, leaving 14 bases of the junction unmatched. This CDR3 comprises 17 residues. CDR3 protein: CASSQDGASGRDSTQYF. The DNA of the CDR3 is TGTGCCAGCAGCCAAGATGGGGCTAGCGGTAGGGATTCGACCCAGTACTTC.

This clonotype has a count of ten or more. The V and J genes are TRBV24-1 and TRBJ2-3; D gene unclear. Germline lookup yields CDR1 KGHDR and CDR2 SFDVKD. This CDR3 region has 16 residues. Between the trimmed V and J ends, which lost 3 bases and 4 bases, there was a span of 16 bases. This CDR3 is CATSDRLGTVSDTQYF. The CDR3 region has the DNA TGTGCCACCAGTGATAGGCTGGGCACAGTCTCAGATACGCAGTATTTT.

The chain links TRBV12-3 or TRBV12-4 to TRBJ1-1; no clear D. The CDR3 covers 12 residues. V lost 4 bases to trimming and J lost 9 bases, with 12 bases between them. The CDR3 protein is CASSYPGGKAFF. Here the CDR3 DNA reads TGTGCCAGCAGTTACCCCGGAGGCAAAGCTTTCTTT.

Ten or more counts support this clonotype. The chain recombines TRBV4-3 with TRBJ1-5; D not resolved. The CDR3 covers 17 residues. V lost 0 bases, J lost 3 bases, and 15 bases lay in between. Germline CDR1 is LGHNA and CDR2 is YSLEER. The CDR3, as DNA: TGCGCCAGCAGCCAAGATTCGTCCGTGACCCACAATCAGCCCCAGCATTTT. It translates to CASSQDSSVTHNQPQHF.

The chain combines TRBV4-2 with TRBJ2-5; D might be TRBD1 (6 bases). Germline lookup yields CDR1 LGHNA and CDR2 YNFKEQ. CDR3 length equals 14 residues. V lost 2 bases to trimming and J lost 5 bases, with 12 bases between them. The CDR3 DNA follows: TGTGCCAGCAGCCAACAGCAGGGGTGGGAGACCCAGTACTTC. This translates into CASSQQQGWETQYF.

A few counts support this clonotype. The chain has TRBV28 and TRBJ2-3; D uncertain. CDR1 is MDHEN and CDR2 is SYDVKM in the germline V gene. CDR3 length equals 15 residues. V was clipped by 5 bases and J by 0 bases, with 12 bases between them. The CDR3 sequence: CASSPGYLSTDTQYF. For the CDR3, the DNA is TGTGCCAGCAGTCCCGGTTACCTTAGCACAGATACGCAGTATTTT.

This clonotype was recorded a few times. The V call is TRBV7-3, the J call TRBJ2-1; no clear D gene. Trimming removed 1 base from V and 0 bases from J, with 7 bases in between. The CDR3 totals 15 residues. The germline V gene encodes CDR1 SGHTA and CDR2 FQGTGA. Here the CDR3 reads CASSLNPSSYNEQFF. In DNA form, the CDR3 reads TGTGCCAGCAGCTTAAACCCGAGCTCCTACAATGAGCAGTTCTTC.

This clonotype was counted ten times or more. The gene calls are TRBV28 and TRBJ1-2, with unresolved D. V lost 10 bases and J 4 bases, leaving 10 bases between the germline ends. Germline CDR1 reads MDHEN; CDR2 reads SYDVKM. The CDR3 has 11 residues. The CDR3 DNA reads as TGTGCCACCCGCGGTCTCTATGGCTACACCTTC. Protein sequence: CATRGLYGYTF.

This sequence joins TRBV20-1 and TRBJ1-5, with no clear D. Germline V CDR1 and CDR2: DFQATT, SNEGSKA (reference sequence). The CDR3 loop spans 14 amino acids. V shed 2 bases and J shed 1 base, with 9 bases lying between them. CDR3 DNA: TGCAGTGCTAGACAGGACTCGAGCAATCAGCCCCAGCATTTT. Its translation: CSARQDSSNQPQHF.

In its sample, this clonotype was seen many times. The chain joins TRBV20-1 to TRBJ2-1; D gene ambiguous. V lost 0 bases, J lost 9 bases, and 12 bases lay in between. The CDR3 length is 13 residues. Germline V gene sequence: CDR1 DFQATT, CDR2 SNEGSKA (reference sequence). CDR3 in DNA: TGCAGTGCTAGAGATCTTATCCTCGGTGAGCAGTTCTTC. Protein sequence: CSARDLILGEQFF.

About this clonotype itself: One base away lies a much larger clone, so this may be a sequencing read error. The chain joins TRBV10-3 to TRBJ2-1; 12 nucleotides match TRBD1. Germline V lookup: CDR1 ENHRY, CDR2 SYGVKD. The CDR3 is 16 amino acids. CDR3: CAISELPGQGARERFF. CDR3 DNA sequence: TGTGCCATCAGTGAGCTTCCGGGACAGGGGGCAAGGGAGCGGTTCTTC.

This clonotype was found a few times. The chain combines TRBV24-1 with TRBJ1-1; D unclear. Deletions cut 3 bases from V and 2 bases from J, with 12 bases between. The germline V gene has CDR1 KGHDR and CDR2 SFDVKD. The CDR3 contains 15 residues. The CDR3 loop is CATSDPTSGNTEAFF. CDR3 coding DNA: TGTGCCACCAGTGATCCTACCTCGGGTAACACTGAAGCTTTCTTT.

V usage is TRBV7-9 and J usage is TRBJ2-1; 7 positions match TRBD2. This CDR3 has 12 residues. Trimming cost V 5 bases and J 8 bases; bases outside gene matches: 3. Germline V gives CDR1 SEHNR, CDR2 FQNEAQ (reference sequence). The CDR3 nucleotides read TGTGCCAGCAGCAGACTAGCCTATGAGCAGTTCTTC. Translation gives CASSRLAYEQFF.

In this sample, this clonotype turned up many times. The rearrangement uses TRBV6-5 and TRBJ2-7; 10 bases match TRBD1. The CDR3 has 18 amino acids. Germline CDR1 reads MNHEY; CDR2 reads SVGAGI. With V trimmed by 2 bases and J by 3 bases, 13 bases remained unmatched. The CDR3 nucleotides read TGTGCCAGCAGTTACACCCCGATCGGACAGGGGGTGGGCTACGAGCAGTACTTC. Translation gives CASSYTPIGQGVGYEQYF.

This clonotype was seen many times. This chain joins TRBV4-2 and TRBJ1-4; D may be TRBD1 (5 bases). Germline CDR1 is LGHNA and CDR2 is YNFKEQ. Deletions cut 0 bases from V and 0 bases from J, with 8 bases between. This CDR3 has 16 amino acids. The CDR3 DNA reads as TGTGCCAGCAGCCAAGATCAGGGTTCAACTAATGAAAAACTGTTTTTT. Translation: CASSQDQGSTNEKLFF.

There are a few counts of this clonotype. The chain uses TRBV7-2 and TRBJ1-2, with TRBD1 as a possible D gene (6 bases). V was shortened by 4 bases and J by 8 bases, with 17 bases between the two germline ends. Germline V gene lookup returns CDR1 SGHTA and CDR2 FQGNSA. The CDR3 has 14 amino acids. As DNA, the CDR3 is TGTGCCAGCAGCTCGACACCAGGGGCCGGCGGCTACACCTTC. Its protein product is CASSSTPGAGGYTF.

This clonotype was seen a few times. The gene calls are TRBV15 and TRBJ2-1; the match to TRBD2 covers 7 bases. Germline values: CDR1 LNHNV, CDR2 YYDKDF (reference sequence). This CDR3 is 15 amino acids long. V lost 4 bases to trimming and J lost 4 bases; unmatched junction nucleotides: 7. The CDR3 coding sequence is TGTGCCACCAGCAACGAGGGACTAAGTTACAATGAGCAGTTCTTC. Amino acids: CATSNEGLSYNEQFF.

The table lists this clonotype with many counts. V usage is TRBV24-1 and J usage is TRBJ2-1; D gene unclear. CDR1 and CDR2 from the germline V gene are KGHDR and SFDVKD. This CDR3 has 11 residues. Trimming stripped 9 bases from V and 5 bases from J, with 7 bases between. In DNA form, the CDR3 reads TGTGCCACCGCCGACCACAATGAGCAGTTCTTC. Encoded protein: CATADHNEQFF.

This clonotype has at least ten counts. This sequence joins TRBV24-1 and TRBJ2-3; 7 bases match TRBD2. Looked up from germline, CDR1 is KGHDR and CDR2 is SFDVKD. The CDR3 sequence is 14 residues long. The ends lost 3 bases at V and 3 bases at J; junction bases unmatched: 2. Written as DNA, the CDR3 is TGTGCCACCAGTGATCGGGGGGAGACAGATACGCAGTATTTT. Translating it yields CATSDRGETDTQYF.